The clone carrying this T cell receptor beta chain has only a few counts. Antigen unknown. Next came a second PCR, run for roughly 6 to 11 cycles, which used a sample-barcoded 5' primer along with a J-beta primer mix. Every cDNA molecule bore a tag from a template-switch adaptor containing 12 random nucleotides. MiXCR, run by TCRdb on the 5' RACE reads, gives a single entry per CDR3 protein. The sample has 850,000 or so distinct CDR3 sequences, 29% seen once. The data originate from a study of blood T cells in healthy people across ages. Study results and caveats: Diversity estimates drawn from one million T cells were deemed underestimates. Researchers report that TCR beta diversity correlated strongly with naive T cell percentage.

This CDR3 spans 17 amino acids. The V end was cut by 2 bases, the J end by 7 bases, with 23 bases between. Germline V gene data show CDR1 as MNHEY and CDR2 as SVGAGI. The sequencing sample was made of blood. This chain connects TRBV6-5 to TRBJ1-2, with D tentatively TRBD1 (6 bases). This receptor was obtained from a woman of 80 years or more in good health. As DNA, the CDR3 is TGTGCCAGCAGTTACCGACGGACACAGGGCGCAACCGGTGGCTACACCTTC. Its protein is CASSYRRTQGATGGYTF.